The clone carrying this TCR beta chain was counted ten times or more. Its specificity is unknown. A read error may account for a junction end that differs from germline. The data originate from a study of CD8 T cells in ankylosing spondylitis. TCRdb re-analysed the 5' RACE reads in MiXCR, keeping a single row per CDR3 protein. In the table there are more than 150,000 distinct CDR3 sequences, around 13% of which are singletons. Study findings and constraints: Ankylosing spondylitis blood seemed to carry a telltale TCR beta motif made of under 10 highly homologous variants. A number of the motif variants had already been described in reactive arthritis synovial fluid and blood.

Germline CDR1 and CDR2: SSHAT and FNYEAQ (reference sequence). This CDR3 has 17 amino acids. This TCR came from a female donor with ankylosing spondylitis or in good health (not recorded which). This sequence joins TRBV7-7 and TRBJ2-3, with TRBD2 matching over 13 bases. The material sequenced was blood, either unsorted or a sorted T cell fraction (not recorded which). The CDR3 DNA reads TGTGCTAGCAGCGAAGGGACTAGCGGGACTAGCACAGATACGCAGTATTTT. Its protein product is CASSEGTSGTSTDTQYF.